This T cell receptor beta chain comes out of a study of blood T cell repertoires in COVID-19. Trimming took 1 base from V and 4 from J, leaving 10 bases between them. Germline CDR1 is SGHNT and CDR2 is YENEEA. This CDR3 is built from 14 residues. As handled by the study authors: Amplification with reference gene primers provided the estimates of nucleated cell counts. Sequenced by immunoSEQ multiplex PCR; TCRdb stores in-frame clones only, minus some. D and trimming come from the DNA, and the V and J calls and clone size come from that table. The table has more than 60,000 clones, 80% to 90% seen once; the top ten hold about 4.4%.

This TCR was recovered from a man aged 45-60 years with active COVID-19. This chain links TRBV11-3 with TRBJ1-1; D call uncertain. Sequenced: peripheral blood. CDR3 sequence (DNA): TGTGCCAGCAGCTTAGGGTGGGAGGGCACTGAAGCTTTCTTT. Translated: CASSLGWEGTEAFF.